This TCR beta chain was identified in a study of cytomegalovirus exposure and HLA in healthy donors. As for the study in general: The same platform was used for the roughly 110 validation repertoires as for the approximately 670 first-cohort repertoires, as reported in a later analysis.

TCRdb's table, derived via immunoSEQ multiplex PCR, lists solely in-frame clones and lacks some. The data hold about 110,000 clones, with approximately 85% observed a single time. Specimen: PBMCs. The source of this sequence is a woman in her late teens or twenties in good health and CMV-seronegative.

CDR3: CASTIGGNTEAFF. Written as DNA, the CDR3 is TGTGCCAGCACCATAGGGGGAAACACTGAAGCTTTCTTT. The V call is TRBV7-2, the J call TRBJ1-1, with D perhaps TRBD1 (6 bases). The CDR3 is 13 residues long. In germline, CDR1 is SGHTA, CDR2 FQGNSA. Trimming removed 7 bases from V and 2 bases from J, with 11 bases in between.